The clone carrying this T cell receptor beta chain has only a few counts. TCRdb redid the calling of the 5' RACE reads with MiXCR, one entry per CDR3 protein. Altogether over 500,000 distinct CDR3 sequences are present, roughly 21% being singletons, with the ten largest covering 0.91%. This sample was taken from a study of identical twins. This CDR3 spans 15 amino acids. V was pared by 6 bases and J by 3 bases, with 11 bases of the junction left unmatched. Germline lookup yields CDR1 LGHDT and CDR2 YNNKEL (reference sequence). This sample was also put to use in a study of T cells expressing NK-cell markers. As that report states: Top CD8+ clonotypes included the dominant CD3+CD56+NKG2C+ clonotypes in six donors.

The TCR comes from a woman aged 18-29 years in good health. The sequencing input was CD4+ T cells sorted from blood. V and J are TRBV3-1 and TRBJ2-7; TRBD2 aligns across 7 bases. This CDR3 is CASSTSYREDYEQYF. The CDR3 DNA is TGTGCCAGCAGTACTTCCTACCGGGAGGACTACGAGCAGTACTTC.